This entry concerns a single T cell receptor beta chain. This sample is part of a study of blood T cell repertoires in COVID-19. CDR3 length equals 17 residues. From germline, CDR1 is LGHNA and CDR2 YNFKEQ. The V and J ends lost 0 bases and 2 bases respectively, with 17 bases between them. TCRdb keeps only in-frame clones here, not all; method: immunoSEQ multiplex PCR. The table includes about 14,000 clones, about nine tenths detected once. The rearrangement uses TRBV4-2 and TRBJ2-7, with D tentatively TRBD1 (6 bases). Source material: peripheral blood. The receptor's source is a human donor in a cohort sampled during active COVID-19. CDR3 nucleotide sequence: TGTGCCAGCAGCCAAGATGCGGTGCACGACAGGCCCTACGAGCAGTACTTC. Amino acid sequence: CASSQDAVHDRPYEQYF.